The 19 T cell receptor beta chains in this list originate from one sample, sequenced in a study of T cell responses to AZD1222 COVID-19 vaccine. Profiling relied on immunoSEQ multiplex PCR, and the TCRdb table lists in-frame clones only, not all of them. This repertoire shows some 140,000 clones, roughly 82% found once; its top ten account for roughly 4.3%. The sequenced sample was peripheral blood, obtained on day 0 of AZD1222 vaccination. The source is an adult in good health.

V usage is TRBV5-1 and J usage is TRBJ1-2; a weak D match, TRBD1 (5 bases). Germline V CDR1 and CDR2: SGHRS, YFSETQ. CDR3 length: 14 residues. Trimming pared 5 bases from V and 4 bases from J, leaving 15 bases between. Here the CDR3 DNA reads TGCGCCAGCAGTGGAGGTTCCGGGGCCTATGGCTACACCTTC. Protein: CASSGGSGAYGYTF.

V usage is TRBV11-2 and J usage is TRBJ1-4, with a weak D call TRBD1 (6 bases). V lost 5 bases and J lost 4, with 17 bases in between. Germline CDR1 is SGHAT and CDR2 is FQNNGV. The CDR3 loop spans 16 amino acids. CDR3: CASSPSPDRRNEKLFF. CDR3 in DNA: TGTGCCAGCAGCCCATCCCCGGACAGACGTAATGAAAAACTGTTTTTT.

The gene calls are TRBV7-9 and TRBJ1-2; 7 bases align to TRBD1. With V trimmed by 1 base and J by 3 bases, 5 bases remained unmatched. This CDR3 region has 15 residues. CDR1 SEHNR and CDR2 FQNEAQ come from the germline V gene (reference sequence). The CDR3 spells CASSLGRGLDYGYTF. CDR3 DNA: TGTGCCAGCAGCTTAGGGAGGGGGCTTGACTATGGCTACACCTTC.

The chain is built from TRBV6-5 and TRBJ1-3; a weak D match, TRBD1 (5 bases). V was shortened by 6 bases and J by 3 bases, with 15 bases between the two germline ends. Germline CDR1 and CDR2: MNHEY and SVGAGI. The CDR3 length is 15 residues. This CDR3 reads CASSRRGGVGNTIYF. For the CDR3, the DNA is TGTGCCAGCAGCCGACGCGGGGGTGTTGGAAACACCATATATTTT.

The chain uses TRBV29-1 and TRBJ1-2, with TRBD1 matching 9 bases. CDR1 and CDR2 from the germline V gene are SQVTM and ANQGSEA. The CDR3 loop spans 15 amino acids. The junction had 13 bases not matched to a gene; V was cut back by 7 bases and J by 4 bases. The CDR3: CSALGGDRVTYGYTF. CDR3 nucleotide sequence: TGCAGCGCCCTGGGGGGGGACAGGGTGACCTATGGCTACACCTTC. Combining the CDR3 with reference TRBV29-1 and TRBJ1-2 gives the whole variable domain SAVISQKPSRDICQRGTSLTIQCQVDSQVTMMFWYRQQPGQSLTLIATANQGSEATYESGFVIDKFPISRPNLTFSTLTVSNMSPEDSSIYLCSALGGDRVTYGYTFGSGTRLTVV.

V gene TRBV6-5 combines with J gene TRBJ2-1; a weak D match, TRBD1 (5 bases). The CDR3 is 15 amino acids. Germline assignment: CDR1 MNHEY and CDR2 SVGAGI. Between the trimmed V and J ends, which lost 2 bases and 7 bases, there was a span of 15 bases. The CDR3 region is CASSYALNQGNEQFF. In DNA form, the CDR3 reads TGTGCCAGCAGTTACGCCCTAAACCAGGGAAATGAGCAGTTCTTC.

V and J are TRBV27 and TRBJ1-1; possibly TRBD1 for D (6 bases). Germline CDR1 is MNHEY and CDR2 is SMNVEV (reference sequence). Trimming cost V 6 bases and J 6 bases, with 17 bases left between them. The CDR3 length is 14 residues. Here the CDR3 reads CASRLGGAYAEAFF. In DNA, the CDR3 is TGTGCCAGCAGGCTCGGGGGGGCATATGCTGAAGCTTTCTTT.

The V and J genes are TRBV9 and TRBJ1-5, with TRBD1 as a possible D gene (5 bases). V lost 0 bases and J 1 base, leaving 8 bases between the germline ends. The CDR3 contains 15 residues. CDR1 is SGDLS and CDR2 is YYNGEE in the germline V gene. The CDR3, as DNA: TGTGCCAGCAGCGTAGATCAGGGCAGCAATCAGCCCCAGCATTTT. Amino acid sequence: CASSVDQGSNQPQHF.

The CDR3 DNA sequence: TGCACCAGCAGCCAAGAACCTTACGGACTAGCGGGGGGCCCCCACGAGCAGTACTTC. Protein sequence: CTSSQEPYGLAGGPHEQYF. This chain joins TRBV1 and TRBJ2-7; the D call of TRBD2 is as the table states it, not checked on the DNA. TRBV1 is labeled a pseudogene. This CDR3 is 19 amino acids long.

The chain couples TRBV5-4 to TRBJ2-7, with no clear D. Trimming cost V 0 bases and J 4 bases, with 8 bases left between them. This CDR3 comprises 13 residues. Germline loops: CDR1 SGHNT, CDR2 YYREEE (reference sequence). The CDR3 nucleotides are TGTGCCAGCAGCTTGGACCCCTCATACGAGCAGTACTTC. It encodes CASSLDPSYEQYF. Complete variable domain (other parts from reference TRBV5-4 and TRBJ2-7): ETGVTQSPTHLIKTRGQQVTLRCSSQSGHNTVSWYQQALGQGPQFIFQYYREEENGRGNFPPRFSGLQFPNYSSELNVNALELDDSALYLCASSLDPSYEQYFGPGTRLTVT.

This clone appeared once. This sequence joins TRBV3-1 (or the pseudogene TRBV3-2) and TRBJ1-6; D ambiguous. Trimming cost V 1 base and J 10 bases, with 14 bases left between them. The CDR3 runs 15 residues. The V gene's germline CDR1 is LGHDT and CDR2 YNNKEL (reference sequence). The CDR3 protein is CASSQGNRDHSPLHF. In DNA form, the CDR3 reads TGTGCCAGCAGCCAAGGGAATAGGGATCACTCACCCCTCCACTTT.

J is TRBJ2-1 and V is TRBV21-1. TRBV21-1 represents a pseudogene. CDR3 length: 15 amino acids. The CDR3 DNA sequence: TGTGCCAGCAGCCTAGGACCACCTTTGTACAATGAGCAGTTCTTC. Translation: CASSLGPPLYNEQFF.

The rearrangement joins TRBV19 to TRBJ1-1; D perhaps matches TRBD1 (5 bases). CDR1 is LNHDA and CDR2 is SQIVND in the germline V gene (reference sequence). The CDR3 covers 14 residues. The ends were cut back, 3 bases at V and 5 bases at J, with 13 bases in the middle. This chain's CDR3 is CASSIGGSGTEAFF. The CDR3 coding sequence is TGTGCCAGTAGTATTGGGGGGTCTGGGACTGAAGCTTTCTTT.

The chain couples TRBV6-5 to TRBJ2-7, with D unclear. The CDR3 consists of 14 residues. Trimming took 5 bases from V and 3 from J, leaving 14 bases between them. Germline values: CDR1 MNHEY, CDR2 SVGAGI. The CDR3 reads CASSPSKGNYEQYF. DNA of the CDR3: TGTGCCAGCAGTCCCTCTAAGGGAAACTACGAGCAGTACTTC.

The chain joins TRBV5-1 to TRBJ1-3; 7 nucleotides agree with TRBD1. Trimming took 1 base from V and 3 from J; bases not matched to a gene: 4. CDR1 SGHRS and CDR2 YFSETQ come from the germline V gene. The CDR3 consists of 15 residues. The CDR3 nucleotides are TGCGCCAGCAGCTTGTCAGGGGGTGGTGGAAACACCATATATTTT. It is translated as CASSLSGGGGNTIYF.

The chain is built from TRBV12-3 or TRBV12-4 and TRBJ2-5; D is possibly TRBD2 (7 bases). This CDR3 has 13 amino acids. Between the trimmed V and J ends, which lost 3 bases and 5 bases, there was a span of 10 bases. DNA for the CDR3: TGTGCCAGCAGTTTGGGGGGGCCGGAGACCCAGTACTTC. It specifies CASSLGGPETQYF.

The J gene is TRBJ2-1, the V gene TRBV5-5, with 7 bases fitting TRBD1. The CDR3 spans 15 residues. The V segment lost 2 bases and the J segment 3 bases; nucleotides outside the gene matches: 5. Germline values: CDR1 SGHKS, CDR2 YYEKEE (reference sequence). The CDR3 region is CASSLRQGDYNEQFF. The CDR3 coding sequence is TGTGCCAGCAGCTTAAGACAGGGCGACTACAATGAGCAGTTCTTC.

This chain joins TRBV7-9 and TRBJ1-5; D may be TRBD1 (5 bases). V gave up 2 bases and J gave up 7 bases, with 12 bases separating them. This CDR3 is 14 amino acids long. Germline loops: CDR1 SEHNR, CDR2 FQNEAQ (reference sequence). CDR3 residues: CASSLMGGGQPQHF. As DNA, the CDR3 is TGTGCCAGCAGCTTAATGGGGGGAGGACAGCCCCAGCATTTT.

This clone was seen a single time. CDR3 sequence (DNA): TGCAGCGTGAGGGAAAACACTGAAGCTTTCTTT. Translated: CSVRENTEAFF. J is TRBJ1-1 and V is TRBV29-1; the D is unclear. Germline values: CDR1 SQVTM, CDR2 ANQGSEA. Trimming left V 6 bases short and J 2 bases short, with 7 bases between. CDR3 length: 11 amino acids.